This T cell receptor beta chain was documented in a study of cytomegalovirus exposure and HLA in healthy donors. Study-wide findings and caveats: In vitro data verified a few CMV-associated chains as specific for CMV antigens. Later analysis demonstrated an association between a missense DCLRE1C variant and TCR beta V- and J-gene trimming. DRB1 showed the most TCR associations and HLA-C the fewest in a later analysis, as rates varied by HLA locus.

Remarks on this clone: The antigen is undetermined.

Per germline, CDR1 MDHEN and CDR2 SYDVKM. CDR3 length: 12 residues. Trimming pared 2 bases from V and 8 bases from J, leaving 9 bases between. The primer mix had 60 Vbeta and 13 Jbeta primers. The method was immunoSEQ multiplex PCR; TCRdb's version includes in-frame clones alone and lacks a portion of them. The sample carries 90,000 or so clones, 82% recorded once. This TCR was recovered from a man aged 50 or older in good health and CMV-seronegative. The sample was PBMCs. The rearrangement uses TRBV28 and TRBJ1-2; D not resolved. This chain's CDR3 is CASSLTQRGYTF. CDR3 DNA: TGTGCCAGCAGTTTAACCCAGCGAGGCTACACCTTC.